The 9 T cell receptor beta chains presented below share a single source sample, sequenced in a study of cytomegalovirus exposure and HLA in healthy donors. PCR amplification relied on 60 Vbeta primers (plus 13 Jbeta primers). TCRdb's copy holds only in-frame clones and misses some; the assay was immunoSEQ multiplex PCR. The profile shows some 130,000 clones, around 86% of them singletons. Sequencing was done on a sample of PBMCs. These receptors were collected from a man aged 18 to 30 in good health and CMV-seronegative.

V and J are TRBV29-1 and TRBJ1-1; 9 bases agree with TRBD1. Germline loops: CDR1 SQVTM, CDR2 ANQGSEA. V shed 1 base and J 4 bases; nucleotides not matched to a gene: 4. The CDR3 covers 14 residues. The DNA for the CDR3 is TGCAGCGTTGAAGTACAGGGGGCTGCCACTGAAGCTTTCTTT. Residues: CSVEVQGAATEAFF.

The chain uses TRBV23-1 and TRBJ1-4, with a possible D match to TRBD1 (6 bases). TRBV23-1 carries the ORF label, with uncertain function. CDR3 length: 15 amino acids. Trimming cost V 9 bases and J 0 bases, with 14 bases left between them. CDR3 DNA sequence: TGCGCCAGAAAGGACAGATCAGCAACTAATGAAAAACTGTTTTTT. Translated: CARKDRSATNEKLFF.

This rearrangement joins TRBV9 to TRBJ1-1; a weak D match, TRBD1 (6 bases). Per germline, CDR1 SGDLS and CDR2 YYNGEE. The CDR3 totals 11 residues. Trimming cost V 4 bases and J 8 bases, with 9 bases left between them. CDR3 coding DNA: TGTGCCAGCAGCAAAGGGGGAGAAGCTTTCTTT. Protein product: CASSKGGEAFF.

The CDR3 is CASSLGAGHTEAFF. CDR3 nucleotides: TGTGCCAGCAGCTTAGGGGCGGGGCATACTGAAGCTTTCTTT. The chain combines TRBV7-2 with TRBJ1-1; weak D call: TRBD1 (5 bases). The CDR3 length is 14 residues. Germline assignment: CDR1 SGHTA and CDR2 FQGNSA. V was trimmed by 1 base and J by 5 bases, leaving 11 bases between them. Supplemented by reference TRBV7-2 and TRBJ1-1, the full variable domain reads GAGVSQSPSNKVTEKGKDVELRCDPISGHTALYWYRQSLGQGLEFLIYFQGNSAPDKSGLPSDRFSAERTGGSVSTLTIQRTQQEDSAVYLCASSLGAGHTEAFFGQGTRLTVV.

V and J are TRBV7-8 and TRBJ1-6, with D tentatively TRBD1 (5 bases). Germline loops: CDR1 SGHVS, CDR2 FQNEAQ. This CDR3 contains 17 residues. Deletions cut 1 base from V and 10 bases from J, with 20 bases between. The CDR3 region has the DNA TGTGCCAGCAGCTTAGGAAACGCGGGACCGGGCGGCTCACCCCTCCACTTT. This translates into CASSLGNAGPGGSPLHF.

The rearrangement uses TRBV19 and TRBJ2-1, with a possible D match to TRBD2 (5 bases). Trimming shortened V by 3 bases and J by 7 bases, and 10 bases separated the two germline ends. Germline V gene sequence: CDR1 LNHDA, CDR2 SQIVND (reference sequence). This CDR3 has 13 residues. DNA for the CDR3: TGTGCCAGTAGTATCGGGAATTTTAATGAGCAGTTCTTC. Translated: CASSIGNFNEQFF.

The rearrangement links TRBV15 to TRBJ1-5, with TRBD1 matching over 7 bases. V lost 0 bases and J lost 0; bases outside the gene matches: 5. Germline V gene lookup returns CDR1 LNHNV and CDR2 YYDKDF (reference sequence). This CDR3 spans 17 amino acids. The CDR3 nucleotides read TGTGCCACCAGCAGAGATTACAGGGGTGGTAGCAATCAGCCCCAGCATTTT. Amino acid sequence: CATSRDYRGGSNQPQHF.

The V gene is TRBV28, the J gene TRBJ2-7; D unclear. CDR1 MDHEN and CDR2 SYDVKM come from the germline V gene. Trimming pared 2 bases from V and 3 bases from J, leaving 5 bases between. CDR3 length: 12 residues. CDR3 DNA sequence: TGTGCCAGCAGTTTAGTCATCTACGAGCAGTACTTC. The encoded protein is CASSLVIYEQYF. The variable domain in full, completed from reference TRBV28 and TRBJ2-7, reads DVKVTQSSRYLVKRTGEKVFLECVQDMDHENMFWYRQDPGLGLRLIYFSYDVKMKEKGDIPEGYSVSREKKERFSLILESASTNQTSMYLCASSLVIYEQYFGPGTRLTVT.

The chain carries TRBV28 and TRBJ2-2; the D gene is possibly TRBD2 (6 bases). This CDR3 contains 15 residues. Deletions cut 2 bases from V and 5 bases from J, with 12 bases between. Germline CDR1 MDHEN, CDR2 SYDVKM. CDR3 DNA sequence: TGTGCCAGCAGTTTAATGGGGGGACCAACCGGGGAGCTGTTTTTT. Translating it yields CASSLMGGPTGELFF.